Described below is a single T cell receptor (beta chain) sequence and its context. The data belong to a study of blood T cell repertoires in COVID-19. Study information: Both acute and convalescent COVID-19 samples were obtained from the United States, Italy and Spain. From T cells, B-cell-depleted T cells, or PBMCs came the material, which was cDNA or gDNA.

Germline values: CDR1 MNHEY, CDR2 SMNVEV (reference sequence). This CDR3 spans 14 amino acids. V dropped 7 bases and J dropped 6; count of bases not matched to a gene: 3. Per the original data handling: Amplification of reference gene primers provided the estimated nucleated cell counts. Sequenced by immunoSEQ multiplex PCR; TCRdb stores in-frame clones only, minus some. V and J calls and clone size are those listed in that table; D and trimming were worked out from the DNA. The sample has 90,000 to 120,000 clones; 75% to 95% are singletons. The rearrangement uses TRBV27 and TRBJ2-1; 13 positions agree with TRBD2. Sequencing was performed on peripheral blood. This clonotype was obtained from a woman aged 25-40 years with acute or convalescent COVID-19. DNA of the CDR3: TGTGCCAGCACACTAGCGGGAGGGAGCAATGAGCAGTTCTTC. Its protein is CASTLAGGSNEQFF.